The 2 T cell receptor beta chains below all came from one sample that was sequenced in a study of T-cell memory formation after mild COVID-19. From the 5' RACE reads, TCRdb called clonotypes with MiXCR, one entry per CDR3 protein. Among roughly 100,000 distinct CDR3 sequences listed, over 15% were seen once. Sequenced sample: PBMCs or a T cell subset sorted from them (not recorded which). These receptors all stem from an adult woman who had mild COVID-19 (a few samples of this study predate the infection). Cell type and time point are not known.

The chain couples TRBV5-1 to TRBJ2-1, with 7 positions matching TRBD2. Germline CDR1 SGHRS, CDR2 YFSETQ. With V trimmed by 4 bases and J by 0 bases, 10 bases remained unmatched. The CDR3 contains 17 residues. The CDR3 region has the DNA TGCGCCAGCAGCGATCCCTCGTCGGGGGGCTCCTACAATGAGCAGTTCTTC. Translation: CASSDPSSGGSYNEQFF.

There are a few counts of this clonotype. V gene TRBV24-1 combines with J gene TRBJ2-7; no reliable D call. The V gene's germline CDR1 is KGHDR and CDR2 SFDVKD. Trimming shortened V by 4 bases and J by 7 bases, and 10 bases separated the two germline ends. The CDR3 is 12 residues long. The DNA of the CDR3 is TGTGCCACCAGTGAGGACGGATTGGAGCAGTACTTC. Amino acids: CATSEDGLEQYF.